Listed below are T cell receptor beta chains from one sample, sequenced in a study of blood T cell repertoires in COVID-19. Profiled with immunoSEQ multiplex PCR; TCRdb holds only in-frame clones, not every one. The sample lists tens of thousands of clones, around 86% occurring once. Sequenced input: peripheral blood. These receptors were obtained from a man older than 75 with acute or convalescent COVID-19. The CDR3 runs from the conserved cysteine through the conserved F or W. A D gene is named only where the DNA matches it firmly. Rows give clone size only sometimes, using once, few, many, or a class for an expanded clone.

D: .; J: TRBJ2-1; V: TRBV2; size: .; DNA: TGTGCCAGCACCCCTTTTGGGTTAAGAGGTGAGCAGTTCTTC; CDR3: CASTPFGLRGEQFF
D: TRBD2; J: TRBJ2-1; V: TRBV10-3; size: .; DNA: TGTGCCATCGGGGGGACTAGCGGGAAATACAATGAGCAGTTCTTC; CDR3: CAIGGTSGKYNEQFF
D: TRBD1; J: TRBJ2-1; V: TRBV19; size: .; DNA: TGTGCCAGTAAAGGACAGGGGGCCTACAATGAGCAGTTCTTC; CDR3: CASKGQGAYNEQFF
D: .; J: TRBJ1-4; V: TRBV28; size: .; DNA: TGTGCCAGCAGCTCTCCAGGGTTGGGGGGTGAAAAACTGTTTTTT; CDR3: CASSSPGLGGEKLFF
D: .; J: TRBJ2-5; V: TRBV27; size: .; DNA: TGTGCCAGCAGCCAGACAGCTCTGACAGAGACCCAGTACTTC; CDR3: CASSQTALTETQYF
D: .; J: TRBJ2-1; V: TRBV7-9; size: .; DNA: TGTGCCAGCAGCTTACAGGGGCAGGGGGGTAGCAATGAGCAGTTCTTC; CDR3: CASSLQGQGGSNEQFF
D: .; J: TRBJ1-6; V: TRBV4-2; size: once; DNA: TGTGCCAGCAGCAACGCCATGAAGAGCTCCTATAATTCACCCCTCCACTTT; CDR3: CASSNAMKSSYNSPLHF
D: .; J: TRBJ2-4; V: TRBV2; size: .; DNA: TGTGCCAGCAGAACGACCCGGGGGGCCAAAAACATTCAGTACTTC; CDR3: CASRTTRGAKNIQYF
D: .; J: TRBJ1-4; V: TRBV5-1; size: .; DNA: TGCGCCAGCAGCGCCTTGGGAGGGAAAGGTGAAAAACTGTTTTTT; CDR3: CASSALGGKGEKLFF
D: TRBD2; J: TRBJ2-7; V: TRBV28; size: .; DNA: TGTGCCAGCAGTTTATCCCCGGGACTAGGGTCCGCCTCCTACGAGCAGTACTTC; CDR3: CASSLSPGLGSASYEQYF
D: .; J: TRBJ2-2; V: TRBV6-5; size: .; DNA: TGTGCCAGCAGAATGGGCCGAAAGACCGGGGAGCTGTTTTTT; CDR3: CASRMGRKTGELFF
D: TRBD2; J: TRBJ2-7; V: TRBV28; size: .; DNA: TGTGCCAGCACCGTAACCGGGGGGGTGTCCTACGAGCAGTACTTC; CDR3: CASTVTGGVSYEQYF
D: .; J: TRBJ1-5; V: TRBV6-6; size: few; DNA: TGTGCCAGCAGTTACACAGTAGATCAGCCCCAGCATTTT; CDR3: CASSYTVDQPQHF
D: .; J: TRBJ1-1; V: TRBV6-5; size: .; DNA: TGTGCCAGCAGTTACCAAAACCGGGGAAACACTGAAGCTTTCTTT; CDR3: CASSYQNRGNTEAFF
D: .; J: TRBJ2-7; V: TRBV6-2/TRBV6-3; size: .; DNA: TGTGCCAGCAGCCCCCCGGGGGTCGCAAGCTCCTACGAGCAGTACTTC; CDR3: CASSPPGVASSYEQYF
D: .; J: TRBJ2-7; V: TRBV5-6; size: .; DNA: TGTGCCAGCAGCTTGGTTGGTGGGGGGTCCTACGAGCAGTACTTC; CDR3: CASSLVGGGSYEQYF
D: TRBD1; J: TRBJ1-2; V: TRBV27; size: .; DNA: TGTGCCAGCAGGTTCCGACAGGGGGCAAGCTACACCTTC; CDR3: CASRFRQGASYTF
D: TRBD1; J: TRBJ1-1; V: TRBV5-1; size: .; DNA: TGCGCCAGCAGCTCCGGCCGGGACAGTGAAGCTTTCTTT; CDR3: CASSSGRDSEAFF
D: TRBD2; J: TRBJ2-1; V: TRBV27; size: .; DNA: TGTGCCAGCAGACAGACTAGCGCCGACAATGAGCAGTTCTTC; CDR3: CASRQTSADNEQFF
D: .; J: TRBJ1-2; V: TRBV12-3/TRBV12-4; size: .; DNA: TGTGCCAGCAGCTTTAGGGGGAGCTATGGCTACACCTTC; CDR3: CASSFRGSYGYTF
D: TRBD2; J: TRBJ2-2; V: TRBV19; size: .; DNA: TGTGCCAGTAGTTTAACTAGCGTGGGCACCGGGGAGCTGTTTTTT; CDR3: CASSLTSVGTGELFF
D: .; J: TRBJ2-7; V: TRBV5-1; size: .; DNA: TGCGCCAGCAGCTCCACAGGTTCTTTGGGCTACGAGCAGTACTTC; CDR3: CASSSTGSLGYEQYF
D: .; J: TRBJ1-1; V: TRBV29-1; size: few; DNA: TGCAGCGTTGTAGTTCGGCCAGGGTGGACCACTGAAGCTTTCTTT; CDR3: CSVVVRPGWTTEAFF
D: .; J: TRBJ2-2; V: TRBV27; size: .; DNA: TGTGCCAGCAGTTTATCGCGGGACACCGGGGAGCTGTTTTTT; CDR3: CASSLSRDTGELFF
D: .; J: TRBJ1-6; V: TRBV27; size: .; DNA: TGTGCCAGCAGTTTACAATTTGGAGGAACGCATTCACCCCTCCACTTT; CDR3: CASSLQFGGTHSPLHF